The 20 T cell receptor beta chains given below trace back to one sample, sequenced in a study of blood T cell repertoires in COVID-19 (dated by TCRdb to the early 2020s). Preparation of the library involved the immunoSEQ multiplex PCR assay. Entries here come from immuneACCESS through TCRdb and include only in-frame sequences with V and J called. Some clones fail to appear in such tables; in the studies checked, an unresolved V gene covers under half of the shortfall, and the cause of the remainder is unknown. Here the sample has nearly 200,000 clones; 80% to 90% occur a single time. 4.5% to 6% of the sample belongs to the ten largest clones. Material: peripheral blood. Source of these receptors: a woman in her sixties or seventies with active or convalescent COVID-19.

DNA for the CDR3: TGCGCCAGCAGCTTGGGGTCGGGAGGAGAGCAGTTCTTC. This sequence encodes CASSLGSGGEQFF. The V and J genes are TRBV5-1 and TRBJ2-1; TRBD2 agrees at 7 bases. The CDR3 has 13 residues. Trimming removed 0 bases from V and 10 bases from J; junction bases left unmatched: 4. Germline CDR1 reads SGHRS; CDR2 reads YFSETQ.

The rearrangement joins TRBV9 to TRBJ2-1, with D unclear. The CDR3 totals 16 residues. Germline V CDR1 and CDR2: SGDLS, YYNGEE. The ends were cut back, 0 bases at V and 0 bases at J, with 10 bases in the middle. In DNA, the CDR3 is TGTGCCAGCAGCGTAGAAAGTCCCAGCTCCTACAATGAGCAGTTCTTC. Encoded protein: CASSVESPSSYNEQFF.

This chain uses TRBV7-2 with TRBJ2-7, with D tentatively TRBD1 (5 bases). Trimming stripped 2 bases from V and 4 bases from J, with 15 bases between. Germline CDR1 and CDR2: SGHTA and FQGNSA. CDR3 length: 15 amino acids. CDR3 in DNA: TGTGCCAGCAGCTTACGGGCAGGGCCAATATACGAGCAGTACTTC. Its translation: CASSLRAGPIYEQYF.

This chain joins TRBV5-1 and TRBJ1-1; 8 bases are a match to TRBD1. The V gene end was trimmed by 7 bases and the J gene end by 5 bases; junction bases not matched to a gene: 7. The CDR3 has 13 amino acids. Germline-derived CDR1 and CDR2 are SGHRS and YFSETQ. The CDR3 sequence is CASLLQGGTEAFF. The CDR3 nucleotides are TGCGCCAGCCTTTTACAGGGGGGGACTGAAGCTTTCTTT. Full variable domain (remainder filled in from reference TRBV5-1 and TRBJ1-1): KAGVTQTPRYLIKTRGQQVTLSCSPISGHRSVSWYQQTPGQGLQFLFEYFSETQRNKGNFPGRFSGRQFSNSRSEMNVSTLELGDSALYLCASLLQGGTEAFFGQGTRLTVV.

This clone was counted only a few times. The V and J genes are TRBV12-3 or TRBV12-4 and TRBJ1-3; unclear D gene. This CDR3 is built from 13 residues. V gave up 6 bases and J gave up 4 bases, with 10 bases separating them. The CDR3 sequence: CASSQEGGNTIYF. The CDR3 nucleotides are TGTGCCAGCAGCCAGGAGGGCGGAAACACCATATATTTT.

This clone showed up just once. CDR3 sequence (DNA): TGTGCTAGTGGTTTGGTACGTACGTCCAGGTCAGCAAGGAATGAGCAGTTCTTC. As protein: CASGLVRTSRSARNEQFF. V and J are TRBV12-5 and TRBJ2-1; D is unclear. The germline CDR1 and CDR2 sequences are LGHNT and FRNRAP. V was trimmed by 0 bases and J by 7 bases, leaving 22 bases between them. The CDR3 is made up of 18 amino acids.

This clone appeared a few times. V is TRBV5-1 and J is TRBJ2-3, with a tentative D call TRBD2 (5 bases). Per germline, CDR1 SGHRS and CDR2 YFSETQ. This CDR3 contains 15 residues. V was cut by 4 bases and J by 1 base, with 13 bases left in between. CDR3 nucleotides: TGCGCCAGCAGCCTGGGCCTCGGGGGCACAGATACGCAGTATTTT. It specifies CASSLGLGGTDTQYF. The full variable domain, rest sourced from reference TRBV5-1 and TRBJ2-3, is KAGVTQTPRYLIKTRGQQVTLSCSPISGHRSVSWYQQTPGQGLQFLFEYFSETQRNKGNFPGRFSGRQFSNSRSEMNVSTLELGDSALYLCASSLGLGGTDTQYFGPGTRLTVL.

This clone has a single count. The germline gene is not matched at one end of the junction; a read error may be the cause. This chain links TRBV24-1 with TRBJ1-2; D is undetermined. CDR1 is KGHDR, CDR2 SFDVKD, per germline. The CDR3 extends over 14 amino acids. The CDR3 sequence is CATSDATANYGYTF. CDR3 bases: TGTGCCACCAGTGACGCCACAGCTAATTATGGCTACACCTTC.

This clone was detected only a few times. This chain links TRBV10-3 with TRBJ2-7, with TRBD1 matching over 9 bases. There are 14 residues in the CDR3. The junction had 7 bases not matched to a gene; V was cut back by 10 bases and J by 0 bases. Germline V gene sequence: CDR1 ENHRY, CDR2 SYGVKD. The CDR3 nucleotides are TGTGCCACCACAGGGGGCTCAACCTCCTACGAGCAGTACTTC. It specifies CATTGGSTSYEQYF.

V usage is TRBV6-6 and J usage is TRBJ1-6, with D possibly TRBD1 on 6 matching bases. V was trimmed by 5 bases and J by 8 bases, leaving 19 bases between them. The CDR3 is 16 residues long. Germline V lookup: CDR1 MNHNY, CDR2 SVGAGI (reference sequence). Here the CDR3 DNA reads TGTGCCAGCAGTCGTTACAGGGTCGTTTTCGATTCACCCCTCCACTTT. It translates to CASSRYRVVFDSPLHF.

This chain joins TRBV3-1 (or the pseudogene TRBV3-2) and TRBJ2-1; D is ambiguous. Germline loops: CDR1 LGHDT, CDR2 YNNKEL (reference sequence). V was shortened by 2 bases and J by 8 bases, with 4 bases between the two germline ends. This CDR3 comprises 11 residues. CDR3 residues: CASSQSDEQFF. Written as DNA, the CDR3 is TGTGCCAGCAGCCAAAGCGATGAGCAGTTCTTC.

This clone was seen once. This rearrangement joins TRBV19 to TRBJ2-3, with 8 bases fitting TRBD2. Germline lookup yields CDR1 LNHDA and CDR2 SQIVND (reference sequence). J gave up 0 bases and V 3 bases, and 5 bases lay outside the gene matches. The CDR3 is 16 amino acids. The CDR3 protein is CASSMTSAYSTDTQYF. DNA for the CDR3: TGTGCCAGTAGTATGACTAGCGCTTATAGCACAGATACGCAGTATTTT.

The chain couples TRBV29-1 to TRBJ2-3; 14 bases map to TRBD2. V was clipped by 5 bases and J by 8 bases; unmatched bases: 9. Germline loops: CDR1 SQVTM, CDR2 ANQGSEA. CDR3 length equals 15 residues. The CDR3 is CSVPQGGLAGATQYF. DNA for the CDR3: TGCAGCGTTCCACAGGGGGGACTAGCGGGAGCTACGCAGTATTTT.

By share of the sample, this clone is medium-sized. This chain joins TRBV6-2 or TRBV6-3 and TRBJ2-1; TRBD2 matches at 9 bases. Germline CDR1 and CDR2: MNHEY and SVGEGT. Trimming took 0 bases from V and 8 from J; bases not matched to a gene: 17. This CDR3 spans 19 amino acids. The CDR3 spells CASSYSRLAGSGEVDEQFF. DNA of the CDR3: TGTGCCAGCAGTTACTCTCGGCTAGCGGGGAGTGGGGAAGTTGATGAGCAGTTCTTC.

J is TRBJ2-7 and V is TRBV28; 7 bases align to TRBD1. Trimming took 4 bases from V and 7 from J; bases not matched to a gene: 16. Germline CDR1 reads MDHEN; CDR2 reads SYDVKM. The CDR3 covers 16 residues. The CDR3 region has the DNA TGTGCCAGCAGTTCACCAAAATGGAGACAGGGTGCGGAGCAGTACTTC. Translation gives CASSSPKWRQGAEQYF. Drawing the rest from reference TRBV28 and TRBJ2-7, the complete variable domain is DVKVTQSSRYLVKRTGEKVFLECVQDMDHENMFWYRQDPGLGLRLIYFSYDVKMKEKGDIPEGYSVSREKKERFSLILESASTNQTSMYLCASSSPKWRQGAEQYFGPGTRLTVT.

The rearrangement joins TRBV12-3 or TRBV12-4 to TRBJ2-1, with a possible D match to TRBD2 (5 bases). This CDR3 is 13 amino acids long. Trimming cost V 8 bases and J 7 bases, with 15 bases left between them. For the CDR3, the DNA is TGTGCCAGCGTACTGGTAGCGACTAATGAGCAGTTCTTC. Translating gives CASVLVATNEQFF.

The genes are TRBV10-2 and TRBJ2-7, with D possibly being TRBD2 (5 bases). The CDR3 loop spans 13 amino acids. V was pared by 4 bases and J by 2 bases, with 9 bases between. The germline V gene has CDR1 WSHSY and CDR2 SAAADI. The CDR3 region has the DNA TGCGCCAGCAGTGTAGAGGGTACCTACGAGCAGTACTTC. Its protein is CASSVEGTYEQYF.

The J gene is TRBJ2-1, the V gene TRBV3-1 (or the pseudogene TRBV3-2), with TRBD1 matching over 9 bases. The germline V gene has CDR1 LGHDT and CDR2 YNNKEL (reference sequence). Trimming removed 2 bases from V and 7 bases from J; junction bases left unmatched: 9. The CDR3 loop spans 16 amino acids. Here the CDR3 reads CASSQPGQGDLNEQFF. DNA for the CDR3: TGTGCCAGCAGCCAACCGGGACAGGGCGATCTTAATGAGCAGTTCTTC.

This clone has only a few counts. V usage is TRBV6-5 and J usage is TRBJ1-5; 9 positions agree with TRBD1. The V and J ends lost 7 bases and 3 bases, in that order; junction bases with no gene match: 7. The CDR3 loop spans 15 amino acids. Per germline, CDR1 MNHEY and CDR2 SVGAGI. The CDR3 nucleotides are TGTGCCAGCAAACAACAGGGGGCGAACAATCAGCCCCAGCATTTT. This encodes CASKQQGANNQPQHF.

The chain is built from TRBV20-1 and TRBJ1-2; D remains unclear. V was cut by 4 bases and J by 7 bases, with 10 bases left in between. Germline loops: CDR1 DFQATT, CDR2 SNEGSKA (reference sequence). This CDR3 region has 11 residues. CDR3 in amino acids: CSANRGSGYTF. CDR3 in DNA: TGCAGTGCTAATCGGGGTAGTGGCTACACCTTC.